This T cell receptor (beta chain) was profiled in a study of OX40 agonist ivuxolimab in advanced cancers. Study-level background: Two patients with cutaneous melanoma and one with hepatocellular carcinoma, three in total, showed partial responses. Findings of the study overall: CD8+ T cells showed, on average, more clonal expansion than CD4+ cells. Both blood CD4+ and CD8+ T cells showed clonal growth by week 6 at 0.1 to 3.0 mg/kg.

This clone was counted once. As yet, its antigen is unknown. TCRdb's copy holds only in-frame clones and misses some; the assay was immunoSEQ multiplex PCR. The sample shows fewer than 80,000 clones, 85% to 90% of them seen only once. The V segment lost 5 bases and the J segment 8 bases; nucleotides outside the gene matches: 11. Per germline, CDR1 SGHTA and CDR2 FQGNSA. This CDR3 is 15 amino acids long. The material was CD4+ or CD8+ T cells sorted from blood, obtained in a trial of the OX40 agonist ivuxolimab. The sequence was obtained from an adult with an advanced solid tumor such as melanoma, head and neck, liver or kidney cancer. This rearrangement joins TRBV7-2 to TRBJ2-1; 8 bases fit TRBD1. This CDR3 is CASSTQFQGAYEQFF. The CDR3 DNA is TGTGCCAGCAGCACCCAATTCCAGGGGGCTTATGAGCAGTTCTTC.